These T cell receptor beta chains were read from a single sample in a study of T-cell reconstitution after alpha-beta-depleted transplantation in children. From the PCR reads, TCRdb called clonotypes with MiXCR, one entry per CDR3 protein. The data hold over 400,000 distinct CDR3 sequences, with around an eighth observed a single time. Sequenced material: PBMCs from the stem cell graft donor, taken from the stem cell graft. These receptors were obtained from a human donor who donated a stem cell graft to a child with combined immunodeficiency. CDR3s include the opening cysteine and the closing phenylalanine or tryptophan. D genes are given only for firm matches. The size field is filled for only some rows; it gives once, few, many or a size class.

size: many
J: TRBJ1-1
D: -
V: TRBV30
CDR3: CAVERNTEAFF
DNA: TGTGCCGTGGAACGGAACACTGAAGCTTTCTTT

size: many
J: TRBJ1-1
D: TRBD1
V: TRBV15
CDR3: CATSRDMAGGPNTEAFF
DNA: TGTGCCACCAGCAGAGATATGGCAGGGGGGCCGAACACTGAAGCTTTCTTT

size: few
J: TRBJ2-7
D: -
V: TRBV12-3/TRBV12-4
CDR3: CASSLTGRTQHEQYF
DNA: TGTGCCAGCAGTTTAACTGGGAGAACTCAGCACGAGCAGTACTTC

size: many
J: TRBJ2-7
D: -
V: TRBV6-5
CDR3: CASSYFGNFDTYEQYF
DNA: TGTGCCAGCAGTTACTTCGGAAACTTCGACACCTACGAGCAGTACTTC

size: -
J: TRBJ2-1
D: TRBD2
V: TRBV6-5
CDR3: CASSPFRGRHNEQFF
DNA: TGTGCCAGCAGCCCTTTTCGCGGGAGACACAATGAGCAGTTCTTC

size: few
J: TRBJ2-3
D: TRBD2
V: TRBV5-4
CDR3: CASSLYASGHTDTQYF
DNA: TGTGCCAGCAGCTTGTACGCTAGCGGCCACACAGATACGCAGTATTTT

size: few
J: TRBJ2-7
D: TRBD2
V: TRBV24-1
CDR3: CATSDSGLAINYEQYF
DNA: TGTGCCACCAGTGACTCGGGACTAGCGATAAATTACGAGCAGTACTTC

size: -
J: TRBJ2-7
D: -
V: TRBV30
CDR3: CAFSLGRPVYEQYF
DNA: TGTGCCTTCAGTTTGGGACGTCCCGTCTACGAGCAGTACTTC

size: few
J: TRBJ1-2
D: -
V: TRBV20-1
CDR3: CSARDRVLYGYAF
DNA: TGCAGTGCTAGAGACCGGGTTCTCTATGGCTACGCCTTC

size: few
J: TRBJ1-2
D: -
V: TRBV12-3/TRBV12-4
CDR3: CASGPGYGYTF
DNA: TGTGCCAGCGGCCCAGGCTATGGCTACACCTTC

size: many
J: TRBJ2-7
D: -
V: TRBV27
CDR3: CASSPGFSYEQYF
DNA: TGTGCCAGCAGTCCAGGGTTTTCCTACGAGCAGTACTTC

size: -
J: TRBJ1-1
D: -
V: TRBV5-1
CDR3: CASSLFGDGQSNTEAFF
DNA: TGCGCCAGCAGCTTATTCGGGGACGGACAGTCGAACACTGAAGCTTTCTTT

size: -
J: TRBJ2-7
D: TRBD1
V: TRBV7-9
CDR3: CASSPSGGTGGYYEQYF
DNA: TGTGCCAGCAGCCCCTCTGGAGGGACAGGGGGCTACTACGAGCAGTACTTC

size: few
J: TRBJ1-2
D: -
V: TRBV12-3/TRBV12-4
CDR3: CASSLVRDPYTF
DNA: TGTGCCAGCAGTTTAGTACGGGACCCCTACACCTTC

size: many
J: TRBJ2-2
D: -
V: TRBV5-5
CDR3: CASSSSDILRTTGELFF
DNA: TGTGCCAGCAGCTCCTCGGACATTCTCCGGACCACCGGGGAGCTGTTTTTT

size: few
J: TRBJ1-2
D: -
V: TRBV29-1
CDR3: CSVVLPYYGYTF
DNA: TGCAGCGTTGTGCTTCCCTACTATGGCTACACCTTC

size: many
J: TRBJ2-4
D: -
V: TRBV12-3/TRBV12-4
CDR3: CASSLGTLAKNIQYF
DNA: TGTGCCAGCAGTTTGGGGACCCTGGCCAAAAACATTCAGTACTTC

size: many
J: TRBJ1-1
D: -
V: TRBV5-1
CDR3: CASTQAFF
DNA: TGCGCCAGTACCCAAGCTTTCTTT

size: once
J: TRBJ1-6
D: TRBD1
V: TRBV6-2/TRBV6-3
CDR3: CASRTDRGLLYNSPLHF
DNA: TGTGCCAGCAGAACGGACAGGGGGCTACTCTATAATTCACCCCTCCACTTT

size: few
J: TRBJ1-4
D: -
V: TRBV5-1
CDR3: CASSLAGRGGNEKLFF
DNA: TGCGCCAGCAGCTTGGCCGGGCGTGGGGGTAATGAAAAACTGTTTTTT

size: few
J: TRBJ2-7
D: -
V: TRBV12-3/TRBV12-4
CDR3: CASSRMYEQYF
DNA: TGTGCCAGCAGCCGCATGTACGAGCAGTACTTC

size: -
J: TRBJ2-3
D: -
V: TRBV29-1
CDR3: CSVEQRTSTDTQYF
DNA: TGCAGCGTTGAACAGAGAACTAGCACAGATACGCAGTATTTT

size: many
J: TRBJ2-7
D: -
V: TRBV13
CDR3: CASRRDDSYEQYF
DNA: TGTGCCAGCAGACGGGACGATTCCTACGAGCAGTACTTC

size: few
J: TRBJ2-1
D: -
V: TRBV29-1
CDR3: CSVEEERGLDNEQFF
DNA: TGCAGCGTTGAAGAAGAGAGAGGGCTTGACAATGAGCAGTTCTTC

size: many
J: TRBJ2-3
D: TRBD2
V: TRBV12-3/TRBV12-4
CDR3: CASSLSPAGVFF
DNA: TGTGCCAGCAGTTTAAGTCCAGCGGGGGTGTTTTTT

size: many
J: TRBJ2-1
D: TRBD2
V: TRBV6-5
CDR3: CASSSISGGLHFF
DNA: TGTGCCAGCAGTTCTATTTCGGGGGGACTTCATTTCTTC

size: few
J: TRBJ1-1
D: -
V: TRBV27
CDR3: CASSLGSESKAFF
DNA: TGTGCCAGCAGTTTAGGATCAGAGAGTAAGGCTTTCTTT

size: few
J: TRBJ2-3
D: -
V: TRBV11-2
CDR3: CASSSGRTSTDTQYF
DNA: TGTGCCAGCAGCTCCGGACGGACTAGCACAGATACGCAGTATTTT

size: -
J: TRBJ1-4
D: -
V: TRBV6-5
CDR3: CASSSTDSSEKLFF
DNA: TGTGCCAGCAGTTCTACCGACAGTTCTGAAAAACTGTTTTTT

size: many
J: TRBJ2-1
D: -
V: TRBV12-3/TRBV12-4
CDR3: CASRWGSGRNEQFF
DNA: TGTGCCAGCAGATGGGGCAGCGGGCGAAATGAGCAGTTCTTC

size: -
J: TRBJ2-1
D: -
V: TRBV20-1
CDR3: CSARVTGGGYNEQFF
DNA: TGCAGTGCTAGAGTAACAGGGGGGGGATACAATGAGCAGTTCTTC